The T cell receptor beta chain described here comes from a study of CD8+CD57+ T cells in acquired aplastic anemia. The use of genomic DNA as template underpinned the TCR beta VDJ and CDR3 profiling. In TCRdb, the reads were re-called with MiXCR into one record per CDR3 protein. The repertoire holds hundreds of thousands of distinct CDR3 sequences, with 65% to 80% as singletons. This TCR was recovered from a human donor in good health, serving as a control. Sequences were obtained from sorted CD4+, CD8+, or CD8+CD57+ T cells (not recorded which) from PBMCs.

The CDR3 nucleotides read TGTGCCAGTAGATCGCGCAGGGGGCATGAGGACACTGAAGCTTTCTTT. Protein sequence: CASRSRRGHEDTEAFF. V is TRBV19 and J is TRBJ1-1; TRBD1 aligns across 8 bases. CDR1 is LNHDA and CDR2 is SQIVND in the germline V gene (reference sequence). J was trimmed by 3 bases and V by 6 bases; bases with no gene match: 12. The CDR3 contains 16 residues.